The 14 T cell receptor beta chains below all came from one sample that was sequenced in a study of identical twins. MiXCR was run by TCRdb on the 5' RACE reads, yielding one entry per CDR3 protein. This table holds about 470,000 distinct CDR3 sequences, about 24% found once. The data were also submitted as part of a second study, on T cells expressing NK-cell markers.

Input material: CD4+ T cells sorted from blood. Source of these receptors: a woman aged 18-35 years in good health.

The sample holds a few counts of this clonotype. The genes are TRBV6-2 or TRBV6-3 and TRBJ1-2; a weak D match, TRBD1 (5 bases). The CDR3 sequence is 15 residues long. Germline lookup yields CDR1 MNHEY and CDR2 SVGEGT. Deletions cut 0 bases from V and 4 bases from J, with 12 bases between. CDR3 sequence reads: CASSYSQGRIYGYTF. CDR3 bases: TGTGCCAGCAGTTACTCGCAGGGAAGGATCTATGGCTACACCTTC.

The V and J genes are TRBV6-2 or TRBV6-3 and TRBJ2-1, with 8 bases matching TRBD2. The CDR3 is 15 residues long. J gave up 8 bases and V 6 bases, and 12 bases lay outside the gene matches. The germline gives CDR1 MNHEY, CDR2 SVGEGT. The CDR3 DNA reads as TGTGCCAGCAGCCATCACCGGGGACTAGGAGATGAGCAGTTCTTC. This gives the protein CASSHHRGLGDEQFF.

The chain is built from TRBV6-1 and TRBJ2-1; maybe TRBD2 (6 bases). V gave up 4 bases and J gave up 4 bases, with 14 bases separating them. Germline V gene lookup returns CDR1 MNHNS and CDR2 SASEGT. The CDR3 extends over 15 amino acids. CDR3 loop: CASSVGRGIYNEQFF. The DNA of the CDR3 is TGTGCCAGCAGTGTCGGGCGGGGTATTTACAATGAGCAGTTCTTC.

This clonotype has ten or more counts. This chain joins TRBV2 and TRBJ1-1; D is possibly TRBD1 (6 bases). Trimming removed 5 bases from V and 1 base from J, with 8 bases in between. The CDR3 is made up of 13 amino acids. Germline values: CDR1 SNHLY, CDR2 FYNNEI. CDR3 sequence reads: CASSNRENTEAFF. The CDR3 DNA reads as TGTGCCAGCAGTAACAGGGAGAACACTGAAGCTTTCTTT.

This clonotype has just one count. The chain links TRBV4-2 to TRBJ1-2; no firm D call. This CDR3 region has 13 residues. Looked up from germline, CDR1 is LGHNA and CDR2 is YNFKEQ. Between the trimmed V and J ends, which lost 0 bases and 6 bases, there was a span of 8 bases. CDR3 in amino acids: CASSQDREDGYTF. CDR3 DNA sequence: TGTGCCAGCAGCCAAGATCGGGAGGATGGCTACACCTTC.

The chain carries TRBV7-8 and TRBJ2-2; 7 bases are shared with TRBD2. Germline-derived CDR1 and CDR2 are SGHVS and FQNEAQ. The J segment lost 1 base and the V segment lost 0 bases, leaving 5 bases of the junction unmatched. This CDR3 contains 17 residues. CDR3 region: CASSLALAVGNTGELFF. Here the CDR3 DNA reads TGTGCCAGCAGCTTAGCTCTAGCGGTTGGGAACACCGGGGAGCTGTTTTTT.

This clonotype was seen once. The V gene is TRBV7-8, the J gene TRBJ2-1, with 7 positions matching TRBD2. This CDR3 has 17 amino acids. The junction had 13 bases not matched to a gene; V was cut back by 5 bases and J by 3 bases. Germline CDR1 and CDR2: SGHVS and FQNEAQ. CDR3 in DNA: TGTGCCAGCAGCCCATACATCGGGGGGAGAGGCTACAATGAGCAGTTCTTC. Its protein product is CASSPYIGGRGYNEQFF.

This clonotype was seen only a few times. CDR3 sequence: CASSLGDRDYIEAFF. Here the CDR3 DNA reads TGCGCCAGCAGCTTGGGGGACAGGGACTATATTGAAGCTTTCTTT. The chain carries TRBV5-1 and TRBJ1-1; 9 nucleotides agree with TRBD1. J was trimmed by 7 bases and V by 0 bases; bases with no gene match: 7. The CDR3 covers 15 residues. Germline V gene sequence: CDR1 SGHRS, CDR2 YFSETQ.

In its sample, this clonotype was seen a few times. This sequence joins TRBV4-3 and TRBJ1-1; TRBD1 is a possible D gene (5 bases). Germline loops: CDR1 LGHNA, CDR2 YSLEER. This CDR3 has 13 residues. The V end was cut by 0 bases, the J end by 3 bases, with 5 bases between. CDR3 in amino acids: CASSQEGDTEAFF. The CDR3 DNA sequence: TGCGCCAGCAGCCAAGAAGGGGACACTGAAGCTTTCTTT.

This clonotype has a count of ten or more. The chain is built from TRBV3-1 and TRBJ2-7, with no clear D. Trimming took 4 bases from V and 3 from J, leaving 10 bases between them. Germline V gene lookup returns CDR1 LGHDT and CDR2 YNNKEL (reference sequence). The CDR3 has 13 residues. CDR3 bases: TGTGCCAGCAGCCCCGAATACAGCTACGAGCAGTACTTC. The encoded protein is CASSPEYSYEQYF.

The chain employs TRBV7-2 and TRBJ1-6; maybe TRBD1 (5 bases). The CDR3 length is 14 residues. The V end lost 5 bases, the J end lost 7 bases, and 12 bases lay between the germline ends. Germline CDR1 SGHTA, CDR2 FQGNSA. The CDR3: CASSNRRDNSPLHF. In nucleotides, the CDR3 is TGTGCCAGCAGCAATCGGAGGGACAATTCACCCCTCCACTTT.

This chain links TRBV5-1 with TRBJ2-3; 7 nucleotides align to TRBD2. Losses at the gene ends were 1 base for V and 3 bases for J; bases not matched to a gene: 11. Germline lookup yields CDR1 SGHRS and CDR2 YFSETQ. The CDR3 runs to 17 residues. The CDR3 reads CASSLPGRAGATDTQYF. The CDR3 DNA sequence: TGCGCCAGCAGCTTGCCGGGTAGGGCGGGAGCTACAGATACGCAGTATTTT.

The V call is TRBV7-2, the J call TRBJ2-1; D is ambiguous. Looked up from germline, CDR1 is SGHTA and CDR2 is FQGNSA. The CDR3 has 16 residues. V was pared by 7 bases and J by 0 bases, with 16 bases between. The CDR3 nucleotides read TGTGCCAGCACCCCTGCCAGGACGAGCTCCTACAATGAGCAGTTCTTC. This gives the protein CASTPARTSSYNEQFF.

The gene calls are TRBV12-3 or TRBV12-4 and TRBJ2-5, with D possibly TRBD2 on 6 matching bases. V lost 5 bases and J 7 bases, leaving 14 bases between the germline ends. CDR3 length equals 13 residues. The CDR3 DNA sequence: TGTGCCAGCAGTCCGCAGGCGGAGGGGACCCAGTACTTC. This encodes CASSPQAEGTQYF.